The clone carrying this T cell receptor (beta chain) turned up a few times. What it recognizes is unknown. The entirety of the isolated RNA underwent reverse transcription, so expressed TCRB transcripts were sequenced. Sequenced by immunoSEQ multiplex PCR; TCRdb stores in-frame clones only, minus some. The top ten hold around 0.1% of the sample, which has under 800,000 clones, about a sixth seen once. These data are taken from a study of beta chain features in type 1 diabetes. Whole-study findings and limits: PCR might pick shorter templates more often, in the same way for patients and controls. Type 1 diabetes patients had moderately but significantly shorter TCRB CDR3s in all four CD4+ subsets. Type 1 diabetes patients had VDJ junctions that carried fewer insertions and more deletions.

Blood was collected once per donor into heparin, averaging approximately 0.11 L. Germline CDR1 reads SGHRS; CDR2 reads YFSETQ. Trimming pared 0 bases from V and 0 bases from J, leaving 10 bases between. The CDR3 is made up of 17 amino acids. Sequenced material: naive CD4+ T cells from blood. The clonotype comes from a man between 18 and 35 years old in good health. J is TRBJ2-6 and V is TRBV5-1; D gene unclear. The CDR3 DNA follows: TGCGCCAGCAGCTTGGTGAGACAAGGCTCTGGGGCCAACGTCCTGACTTTC. It yields the protein CASSLVRQGSGANVLTF. The entire variable domain, with the rest obtained from reference TRBV5-1 and TRBJ2-6, is as follows: KAGVTQTPRYLIKTRGQQVTLSCSPISGHRSVSWYQQTPGQGLQFLFEYFSETQRNKGNFPGRFSGRQFSNSRSEMNVSTLELGDSALYLCASSLVRQGSGANVLTFGAGSRLTVL.